Reported below is one TCR beta chain. Trimming cost V 8 bases and J 0 bases; bases outside gene matches: 18. This CDR3 region has 18 residues. The germline CDR1 and CDR2 sequences are MGHDK and SYGVNS. The data were taken from a study of cytomegalovirus exposure and HLA in healthy donors. PCR involved 60 Vbeta and 13 Jbeta primers. The assay was immunoSEQ multiplex PCR, and TCRdb's table has in-frame clones only and misses some. The table records fewer than 120,000 clones, about three quarters of them present only once. The chain employs TRBV25-1 and TRBJ2-5; 7 nucleotides match TRBD2. Sequenced input: PBMCs. The sequence was collected from a woman between 55 and 75 years old in good health and CMV-seropositive. For the CDR3, the DNA is TGTGCCAGCTCCGGCCCGGGGCTAGCGGAAATGTACCAAGAGACCCAGTACTTC. Translating it yields CASSGPGLAEMYQETQYF.